The 14 T cell receptor beta chains presented below share a single source sample, sequenced in a study of blood T cell repertoires in COVID-19. TCRdb keeps only in-frame clones here, not all; method: immunoSEQ multiplex PCR. The sample lists 360,000 or so clones; around 90% were seen once. The sequencing input was peripheral blood. Receptor source: a man aged 18 to 30 with active or convalescent COVID-19.

CDR3 sequence reads: CASRGPYSNQPQHF. In DNA form, the CDR3 reads TGTGCCAGCAGGGGCCCTTATAGCAATCAGCCCCAGCATTTT. The rearrangement uses TRBV27 and TRBJ1-5; D is undetermined. The CDR3 loop spans 14 amino acids. With 6 bases removed from V and 0 bases from J, the gap between germline ends came to 9 bases. Germline CDR1 reads MNHEY; CDR2 reads SMNVEV (reference sequence).

Here the CDR3 reads CASNKGWNTEAFF. CDR3 coding DNA: TGTGCCAGCAATAAGGGGTGGAACACTGAAGCTTTCTTT. The chain joins TRBV12-3 or TRBV12-4 to TRBJ1-1, with a possible D match to TRBD1 (5 bases). The CDR3 has 13 residues. Trimming shortened V by 7 bases and J by 1 base, and 10 bases separated the two germline ends.

V and J are TRBV9 and TRBJ1-1; TRBD1 matches 7 bases. With 4 bases clipped from V and 3 bases from J, the junction kept 9 bases outside the gene matches. Germline CDR1 SGDLS, CDR2 YYNGEE. The CDR3 totals 15 residues. CDR3 in amino acids: CASSPRGQLDTEAFF. In DNA, the CDR3 is TGTGCCAGCAGCCCAAGGGGACAGTTGGACACTGAAGCTTTCTTT.

This clone has just a few counts. In DNA form, the CDR3 reads TGTGCCAGCGAGGGGCGGGGACCCTACACTGAAGCTTTCTTT. It yields the protein CASEGRGPYTEAFF. The chain is built from TRBV7-2 and TRBJ1-1; D is perhaps TRBD1 (5 bases). The CDR3 is 14 amino acids. The V gene's germline CDR1 is SGHTA and CDR2 FQGNSA. The V and J ends lost 8 bases and 3 bases respectively, with 16 bases between them.

In this sample, this clone turned up once. This rearrangement joins TRBV7-2 to TRBJ2-6, with a weak D call TRBD1 (6 bases). In germline, CDR1 is SGHTA, CDR2 FQGNSA. The CDR3 contains 16 residues. Trimming took 2 bases from V and 0 from J, leaving 8 bases between them. The CDR3 is CASSLSRGSGANVLTF. The CDR3 DNA sequence: TGTGCCAGCAGCTTATCCAGGGGCTCTGGGGCCAACGTCCTGACTTTC.

V and J are TRBV7-2 and TRBJ1-5, with TRBD1 matching over 8 bases. Germline V gene data show CDR1 as SGHTA and CDR2 as FQGNSA. The ends lost 4 bases at V and 5 bases at J; junction bases unmatched: 10. The CDR3 is 16 residues long. The CDR3 nucleotides read TGTGCCAGCAGCTGGGATGGGACAGGACGAGATCAGCCCCAGCATTTT. Its translation: CASSWDGTGRDQPQHF.

CDR3 amino acids: CASSPTPSGGSGELFF. As DNA, the CDR3 is TGTGCCAGCAGCCCAACGCCTAGCGGGGGTTCCGGGGAGCTGTTTTTT. This chain connects TRBV9 to TRBJ2-2; 10 positions match TRBD2. Germline V gene data show CDR1 as SGDLS and CDR2 as YYNGEE. The CDR3 sequence is 16 residues long. Germline trimming cut 4 bases from V and 6 bases from J; bases unmatched to any gene: 9.

This clone was counted once. CDR3 in DNA: TGTGCCAGCAGCCAAAATGGGGGCATGGGCTACGAGCAGTACTTC. Translation: CASSQNGGMGYEQYF. The chain carries TRBV4-2 and TRBJ2-7; possible D gene TRBD1, 6 bases. Trimming pared 2 bases from V and 3 bases from J, leaving 14 bases between. This CDR3 comprises 15 residues. Germline lookup yields CDR1 LGHNA and CDR2 YNFKEQ.

The J gene is TRBJ2-3, the V gene TRBV4-2, with 9 bases aligning to TRBD2. The length of the CDR3 is 15 residues. Germline CDR1 and CDR2: LGHNA and YNFKEQ. With 0 bases clipped from V and 6 bases from J, the junction kept 4 bases outside the gene matches. The CDR3 here is CASSQDLAGSDTQYF. CDR3 nucleotides: TGTGCCAGCAGCCAAGACCTAGCGGGGTCGGATACGCAGTATTTT.

This chain links TRBV28 with TRBJ1-1; 7 bases match TRBD1. The germline V gene has CDR1 MDHEN and CDR2 SYDVKM. After removal of 4 bases from V and 11 bases from J, the junction contained 7 bases not matched to a gene. This CDR3 is built from 12 residues. CDR3 in amino acids: CASSSRTGRAFF. The CDR3 nucleotides read TGTGCCAGCAGTTCTAGGACAGGACGGGCTTTCTTT.

The rearrangement links TRBV15 to TRBJ1-4; no reliable D call. Germline lookup yields CDR1 LNHNV and CDR2 YYDKDF (reference sequence). The V gene lost 3 bases and the J gene lost 8 bases, with 10 bases spanning the gap. This CDR3 is built from 13 residues. The CDR3, as DNA: TGTGCCACCAGCAGGGCCTTCGGGGAAAAACTGTTTTTT. It translates to CATSRAFGEKLFF.

The rearrangement uses TRBV29-1 and TRBJ2-7; the D gene is possibly TRBD1 (5 bases). The germline CDR1 and CDR2 sequences are SQVTM and ANQGSEA. CDR3 length: 14 residues. The V and J ends lost 7 bases and 0 bases respectively, with 16 bases between them. The DNA of the CDR3 is TGCAGCGCCGAAGTCAGGGCCAGCTCCTACGAGCAGTACTTC. It is translated as CSAEVRASSYEQYF.

The J gene is TRBJ1-5, the V gene TRBV28; tentative D call: TRBD1 (6 bases). This CDR3 contains 13 residues. CDR1 and CDR2 (germline): MDHEN, SYDVKM. The V end was cut by 10 bases, the J end by 2 bases, with 12 bases between. CDR3 bases: TGTGCCACGAAAGAGGGGGGCAATCAGCCCCAGCATTTT. It specifies CATKEGGNQPQHF.

V gene TRBV28 combines with J gene TRBJ2-3; D is unclear. V was pared by 4 bases and J by 6 bases, with 5 bases between. Per germline, CDR1 MDHEN and CDR2 SYDVKM. This CDR3 has 11 residues. The DNA of the CDR3 is TGTGCCAGCAGTTCCCCTGATACGCAGTATTTT. As protein: CASSSPDTQYF.